A selection of T cell receptor beta chains follows, all from one sample in a study of shared clonotypes between healthy human individuals. Sequencing used immunoSEQ multiplex PCR; TCRdb keeps in-frame clones, though not all of them. The data show some 470,000 clones, about three quarters seen once. Sequencing was done on a sample of PBMCs. All receptors derive from a woman aged 40 to 49 in good health. Some clones in this sample may be carry-over from other donors' samples. Both conserved end residues are part of each CDR3. The D gene is left open where the match is weak. Clone size is not always given. Where it is, it says once, few, many or a class for expanded clones.

D | J | size | V | CDR3 | DNA
- | TRBJ1-3 | - | TRBV2 | CASGRSGNTIYF | TGTGCCAGTGGACGATCTGGAAACACCATATATTTT
- | TRBJ1-4 | - | TRBV5-6 | CASSLRYGQLGEKLFF | TGTGCCAGCAGCTTGCGATACGGACAGCTTGGTGAAAAACTGTTTTTT
- | TRBJ2-2 | many | TRBV10-2 | CASSESPLTGWINTGELFF | TGCGCCAGCAGTGAGTCCCCCTTGACAGGTTGGATAAACACCGGGGAGCTGTTTTTT
- | TRBJ1-1 | - | TRBV19 | CASNPGRNTKAFF | TGTGCCAGTAATCCCGGCAGGAACACTAAAGCTTTCTTT
- | TRBJ2-5 | - | TRBV7-3 | CASSLPGGQGKEETQYF | TGTGCCAGCAGCTTACCCGGTGGGCAGGGGAAGGAGGAGACCCAGTACTTC
TRBD1 | TRBJ2-7 | - | TRBV6-5 | CASRRTGGDEQYF | TGTGCCAGCAGAAGGACAGGGGGCGACGAGCAGTACTTC
- | TRBJ2-1 | - | TRBV7-2 | CASSPSVGVYNEQFF | TGTGCCAGCAGCCCCTCAGTGGGTGTCTACAATGAGCAGTTCTTC
- | TRBJ2-3 | - | TRBV27 | CASSSRASSTDTQYF | TGTGCCAGCAGTTCGCGGGCTTCCAGCACAGATACGCAGTATTTT
- | TRBJ2-7 | - | TRBV7-3 | CASSPVAALSPYEQYF | TGTGCCAGCAGCCCAGTGGCGGCTCTATCGCCCTACGAGCAGTACTTC
TRBD2 | TRBJ2-1 | - | TRBV19 | CASSTGTSGYNEQFF | TGTGCCAGTAGTACGGGGACTAGCGGTTACAATGAGCAGTTCTTC
- | TRBJ1-5 | many | TRBV19 | CASSINSGAQPQHF | TGTGCCAGTAGTATTAATTCGGGGGCTCAGCCCCAGCATTTT
- | TRBJ1-5 | few | TRBV6-1 | CASSRTGDNQPQHF | TGTGCCAGCAGTCGTACTGGAGACAATCAGCCCCAGCATTTT
- | TRBJ2-2 | - | TRBV6-1 | CASSEMGVGAFTGELFF | TGTGCCAGCAGTGAAATGGGAGTGGGGGCTTTCACCGGGGAGCTGTTTTTT
TRBD1 | TRBJ1-2 | once | TRBV11-2 | CASSLGVGDSTTTF | TGTGCCAGCAGCTTAGGGGTTGGGGACAGCACCACCACCTTC